A selection of T cell receptor beta chains follows, all from one sample in a study of graft-versus-host responses after intestinal transplantation. The table came from immunoSEQ multiplex PCR; TCRdb's copy has only in-frame clones and leaves some out. The repertoire holds tens of thousands of clones, with 90% to 95% as singletons. What these receptors recognize is not known. The material was unstimulated CD8+ T cells sorted from spleen or lymph node cells, obtained before intestinal transplant. The receptors originated from a human donor who received an intestinal transplant. CDR3s include the opening cysteine and the closing phenylalanine or tryptophan. The listing skips clone size in some rows; elsewhere it reads once, few, many or a size class.

len	abundance	v_gene	j_gene	CDR3aa
16	NA	TRBV19	TRBJ2-3	CASSIDGTSSTDTQYF
14	NA	TRBV4-1	TRBJ1-1	CASSQAAQGTEAFF
14	NA	TRBV30	TRBJ2-1	CALEQVGQRNEQFF
16	NA	TRBV4-1	TRBJ2-1	CASSPRLQGAYNEQFF
17	NA	TRBV12-5	TRBJ1-6	CASGLVETGHFNSPLHF
11	few	TRBV2	TRBJ2-7	CASSEAREQYF
13	NA	TRBV5-8	TRBJ2-7	CASSPGSSYEQYF
13	NA	TRBV9	TRBJ2-7	CASSGTGKREQYF
14	NA	TRBV5-1	TRBJ2-7	CASSLDGGGLEQYF
15	NA	TRBV7-9	TRBJ2-1	CASSPTVEPYNEQFF
17	NA	TRBV11-2	TRBJ2-7	CASSLVLAGQGVGEQYF
16	NA	TRBV7-9	TRBJ2-2	CASSLWTSGSSGELFF
14	once	TRBV4-1	TRBJ2-1	CASSQDGSLDEQFF
13	NA	TRBV27	TRBJ2-2	CASSLSRTGELFF
15	NA	TRBV19	TRBJ2-5	CASSLGGRGYATQYF
10	NA	TRBV6-1	TRBJ2-3	CASVSDTQYF
15	NA	TRBV4-3	TRBJ1-2	CASSQEPSGGYGYTF
13	NA	TRBV5-1	TRBJ2-1	CASSLETSAFQFF
16	NA	TRBV2	TRBJ1-5	CASSARSGASNQPQHF
15	NA	TRBV27	TRBJ2-7	CASSLYPGQGYEQYF
14	NA	TRBV4-1	TRBJ2-5	CASSQDQGSETQYF
15	NA	TRBV4-1	TRBJ2-5	CASSRSGGMQETQYF
12	few	TRBV12-5	TRBJ2-7	CASGSGSYEQYF
15	once	TRBV6-6	TRBJ1-5	CASSYSFGQNQPQHF
12	NA	TRBV30	TRBJ2-7	CAWSSVFYEQYF
15	NA	TRBV4-1	TRBJ2-5	CASSQSPGGWETQYF
15	NA	TRBV10-2	TRBJ2-7	CASSGLPRTAYEQYF
16	NA	TRBV7-9	TRBJ2-5	CASSTRSGGPQETQYF
14	few	TRBV30	TRBJ2-7	CAWSDGTSPYEQYF
14	NA	TRBV18	TRBJ2-7	CASARTGDLGEQYF
15	NA	TRBV19	TRBJ1-5	CASSWGEWNNQPQHF
14	NA	TRBV7-9	TRBJ1-1	CASRGGLDSPEAFF
13	NA	TRBV28	TRBJ2-1	CASSGFTHNEQFF
16	NA	TRBV2	TRBJ2-1	CASRAGGPLLYNEQFF
13	NA	TRBV10-3	TRBJ2-7	CAIGGASSYEQYF
15	NA	TRBV6-5	TRBJ1-1	CASSLVWRDNTEAFF
12	NA	TRBV6-5	TRBJ2-7	CASSSTVWEQYF
17	NA	TRBV4-3	TRBJ1-6	CASSQEKVPGSNSPLHF
13	NA	TRBV4-1	TRBJ1-1	CASSLFRDTEAFF
15	once	TRBV4-1	TRBJ2-7	CASSQVGTSSYEQYF
16	once	TRBV9	NA	CASSISGQAMPYEQYF
13	once	TRBV27	TRBJ2-7	CASRDRDAYEQYF
15	NA	TRBV4-3	TRBJ2-5	CASSQDRGIGRTQYF
16	NA	TRBV4-1	TRBJ1-5	CASSQIQGVGNQPQHF
15	NA	TRBV9	TRBJ1-3	CASSARDRDQDTIYF
17	NA	TRBV6-1	TRBJ1-1	CASSVTGYFKGGTEAFF
19	NA	TRBV27	TRBJ2-1	CASSLSPWRSGSKYNEQFF
18	NA	TRBV7-2	TRBJ2-5	CASSLRAHHNSFQETQYF
17	NA	TRBV14	TRBJ2-3	CASSQAPFLIGTDTQYF
14	NA	TRBV6-1	TRBJ2-7	CASSYHSGGYEQYF
15	NA	TRBV9	TRBJ1-2	CASSVEDRFPYGYTF
12	NA	TRBV7-9	TRBJ2-1	CAGGTDLLEQFF
13	NA	TRBV5-1	TRBJ2-7	CASSLRGSSEQYF